The clone carrying this T cell receptor beta chain was seen a handful of times. Its antigen remains unknown. These data originate in a study of T-cell reconstitution after alpha-beta-depleted transplantation in children. Preparation of the TCRbeta library used unique molecular identifiers. Via MiXCR, TCRdb re-called the PCR reads, giving one row per CDR3 protein. The profile shows some 600,000 distinct CDR3 sequences, 10% to 15% of them singletons. The CDR3 covers 15 residues. Germline CDR1 reads SEHNR; CDR2 reads FQNEAQ (reference sequence). Trimming pared 2 bases from V and 4 bases from J, leaving 14 bases between. Study outcomes and limitations: Day-60 TCRbeta diversity that was high in some patients was derived from surviving recipient T cells and thymic progenitors. In patients about two months after transplant, alpha-beta T cells reportedly arose from several hundred expanded graft clones. T-cell numbers and diversity one year post-transplant derived largely from freshly generated T cells.

Sample: PBMCs, mostly from graft donor cells, taken 360 days after TCRalphabeta/CD19-depleted stem cell transplant. This sequence originates from a male patient between 5 and 17 years old who had a stem cell transplant for acute myeloid leukemia, so the T cells may come from the graft donor. The gene calls are TRBV7-9 and TRBJ2-5; D is perhaps TRBD1 or TRBD2 (6 bases each). The CDR3 DNA follows: TGTGCCAGCAGCTTAACTCAAGGAGGGGGAGAGACCCAGTACTTC. Encoded protein: CASSLTQGGGETQYF.